The clone carrying this TCR beta chain appeared a single time. Its antigen is not identified. Sequencing templates came from extracted RNA that was reverse transcribed into cDNA. Sequencing used immunoSEQ multiplex PCR; TCRdb keeps in-frame clones, though not all of them. The sample includes approximately 170,000 clones, 45% to 65% of them seen just once. CDR1 is SQVTM and CDR2 is ANQGSEA in the germline V gene. CDR3 length: 17 residues. Trimming removed 4 bases from V and 3 bases from J; junction bases left unmatched: 12. This entry comes from a study of CD8+ T cells in alopecia areata. Study-level points and caveats: Normal scalp showed lower clonality than lesional scalp, especially alopecia totalis/universalis.

Indicated treatment: oral pan-JAK inhibitor, 5-10 mg twice daily. V gene TRBV29-1 combines with J gene TRBJ1-2, with TRBD1 matching 12 bases. The sequenced sample was CD4+ T cells sorted from blood, obtained at week 4, from a patient treated with tofacitinib. This clonotype was obtained from a human donor with alopecia areata. DNA for the CDR3: TGCAGCGTTGGGCCTGGGACAGGGGGCCGAAATGACTATGGCTACACCTTC. Its protein product is CSVGPGTGGRNDYGYTF.